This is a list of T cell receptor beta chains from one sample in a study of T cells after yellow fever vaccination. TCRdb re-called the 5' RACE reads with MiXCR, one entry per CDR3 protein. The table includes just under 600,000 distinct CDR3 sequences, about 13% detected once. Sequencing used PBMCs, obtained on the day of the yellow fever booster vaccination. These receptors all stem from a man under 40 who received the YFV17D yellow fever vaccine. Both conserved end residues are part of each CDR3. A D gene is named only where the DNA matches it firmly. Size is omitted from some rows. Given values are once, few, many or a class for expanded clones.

CSVPRGTDTQYF	TGCAGCGTCCCGAGGGGCACAGATACGCAGTATTTT	few	.	TRBJ2-3	TRBV29-1
CSASGQGGSPLHF	TGCAGTGCTTCGGGACAGGGTGGTTCACCCCTCCACTTT	.	TRBD1	TRBJ1-6	TRBV20-1
CASSYKDSSHGKRTDTQYF	TGTGCCAGCAGTTATAAGGATTCGTCACACGGCAAAAGGACAGATACGCAGTATTTT	few	.	TRBJ2-3	TRBV6-9
CASSSTSLGISGNTIYF	TGCGCCAGCAGCTCCACGTCATTGGGTATCTCTGGAAACACCATATATTTT	.	.	TRBJ1-3	TRBV5-1
CASRPSLAGGRNEQFF	TGTGCCAGCAGACCCTCTTTAGCGGGAGGGCGCAATGAGCAGTTCTTC	.	TRBD2	TRBJ2-1	TRBV12-3/TRBV12-4
CSARVGTARETQYF	TGCAGTGCTAGAGTGGGAACAGCGCGAGAGACCCAGTACTTC	.	.	TRBJ2-5	TRBV20-1
CASSSEVTISSYEQYF	TGTGCCAGCAGCTCAGAAGTCACAATCAGCTCCTACGAGCAGTACTTC	few	.	TRBJ2-7	TRBV7-2
CATSDPGTGGYGYTF	TGTGCCACCAGTGATCCCGGGACAGGGGGCTATGGCTACACCTTC	few	TRBD1	TRBJ1-2	TRBV24-1
CASSLRTSGRAGYNEQFF	TGTGCCAGCAGTTTGCGGACTAGCGGGAGGGCCGGTTACAATGAGCAGTTCTTC	few	TRBD2	TRBJ2-1	TRBV28
CASSSGTSLWFF	TGTGCCAGCAGCTCCGGGACTAGCCTGTGGTTCTTC	.	TRBD2	TRBJ2-1	TRBV7-8
CASSPEGGQENEKLFF	TGTGCCAGCAGTCCGGAGGGTGGACAAGAGAATGAAAAACTGTTTTTT	few	.	TRBJ1-4	TRBV12-3/TRBV12-4
CASSAGIGGEGDEQFF	TGTGCCAGCAGCGCCGGGATCGGGGGAGAGGGCGATGAGCAGTTCTTC	few	.	TRBJ2-1	TRBV9
CASSQGTGGRYTGELFF	TGCGCCAGCAGCCAGGGGACAGGGGGGAGGTACACCGGGGAGCTGTTTTTT	.	TRBD1	TRBJ2-2	TRBV4-3
CASSLVAGEGADTQYF	TGTGCCAGCAGCTTAGTCGCGGGAGAGGGGGCAGATACGCAGTATTTT	few	.	TRBJ2-3	TRBV7-9
CASSSGTMSYNEQFF	TGCGCCAGCAGCTCCGGGACTATGAGCTACAATGAGCAGTTCTTC	few	TRBD2	TRBJ2-1	TRBV5-1
CASSPSRRELETQYF	TGTGCCAGCAGCCCCTCTCGGCGGGAGTTGGAGACCCAGTACTTC	few	TRBD2	TRBJ2-5	TRBV7-2
CSVRTSSYEQYF	TGCAGCGTTAGGACCAGCTCCTACGAGCAGTACTTC	many	.	TRBJ2-7	TRBV29-1
CASSSSGGDPTDTQYF	TGCGCCAGCAGTTCTAGCGGGGGTGACCCTACAGATACGCAGTATTTT	many	TRBD2	TRBJ2-3	TRBV5-1
CSVEGLGEDYEQYF	TGCAGCGTTGAAGGGTTGGGGGAGGACTACGAGCAGTACTTC	.	.	TRBJ2-7	TRBV29-1